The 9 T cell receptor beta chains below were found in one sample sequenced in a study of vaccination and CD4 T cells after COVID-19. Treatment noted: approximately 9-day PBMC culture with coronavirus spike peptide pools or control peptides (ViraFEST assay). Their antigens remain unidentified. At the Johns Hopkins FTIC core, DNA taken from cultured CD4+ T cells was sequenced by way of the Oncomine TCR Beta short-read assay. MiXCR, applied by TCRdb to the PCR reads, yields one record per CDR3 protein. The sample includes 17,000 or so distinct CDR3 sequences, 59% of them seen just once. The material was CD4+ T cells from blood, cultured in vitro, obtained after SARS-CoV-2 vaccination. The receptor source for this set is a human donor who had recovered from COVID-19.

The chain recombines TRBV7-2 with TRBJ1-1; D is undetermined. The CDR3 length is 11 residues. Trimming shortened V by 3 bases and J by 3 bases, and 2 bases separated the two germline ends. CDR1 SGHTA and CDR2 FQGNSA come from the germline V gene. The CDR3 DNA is TGTGCCAGCAGCTTTCACACTGAAGCTTTCTTT. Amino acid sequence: CASSFHTEAFF. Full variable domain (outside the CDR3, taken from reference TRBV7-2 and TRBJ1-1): GAGVSQSPSNKVTEKGKDVELRCDPISGHTALYWYRQSLGQGLEFLIYFQGNSAPDKSGLPSDRFSAERTGGSVSTLTIQRTQQEDSAVYLCASSFHTEAFFGQGTRLTVV.

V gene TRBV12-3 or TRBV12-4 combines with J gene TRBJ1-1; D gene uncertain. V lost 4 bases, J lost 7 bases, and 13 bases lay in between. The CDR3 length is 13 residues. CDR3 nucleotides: TGTGCCAGCAGTTGGGGAGCGAGATTTGAAGCTTTCTTT. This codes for CASSWGARFEAFF.

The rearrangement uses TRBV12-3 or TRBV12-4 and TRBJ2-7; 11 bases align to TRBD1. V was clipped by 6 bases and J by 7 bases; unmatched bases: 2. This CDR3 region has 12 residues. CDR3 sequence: CASSGTGGEQYF. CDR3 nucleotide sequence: TGTGCCAGCAGCGGGACAGGGGGGGAGCAGTACTTC.

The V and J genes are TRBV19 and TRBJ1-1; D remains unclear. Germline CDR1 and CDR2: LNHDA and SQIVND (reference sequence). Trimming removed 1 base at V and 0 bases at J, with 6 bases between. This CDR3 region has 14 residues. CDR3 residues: CASSIGPVNTEAFF. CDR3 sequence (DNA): TGTGCCAGTAGTATAGGGCCCGTGAACACTGAAGCTTTCTTT. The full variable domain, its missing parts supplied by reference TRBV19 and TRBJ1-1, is DGGITQSPKYLFRKEGQNVTLSCEQNLNHDAMYWYRQDPGQGLRLIYYSQIVNDFQKGDIAEGYSVSREKKESFPLTVTSAQKNPTAFYLCASSIGPVNTEAFFGQGTRLTVV.

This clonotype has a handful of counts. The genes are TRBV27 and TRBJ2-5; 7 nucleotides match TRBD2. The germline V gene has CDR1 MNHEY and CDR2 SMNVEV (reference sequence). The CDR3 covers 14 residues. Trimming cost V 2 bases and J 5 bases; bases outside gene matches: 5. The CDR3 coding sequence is TGTGCCAGCAGTTTAGCGGGAGCTATTGAGACCCAGTACTTC. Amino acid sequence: CASSLAGAIETQYF.

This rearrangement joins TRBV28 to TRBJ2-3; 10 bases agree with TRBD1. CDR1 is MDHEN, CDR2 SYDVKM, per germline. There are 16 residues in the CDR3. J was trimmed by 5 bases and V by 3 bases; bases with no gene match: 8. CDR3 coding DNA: TGTGCCAGCAGTTTGGTGGGACAGGGGATTTTAGATACGCAGTATTTT. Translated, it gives CASSLVGQGILDTQYF.

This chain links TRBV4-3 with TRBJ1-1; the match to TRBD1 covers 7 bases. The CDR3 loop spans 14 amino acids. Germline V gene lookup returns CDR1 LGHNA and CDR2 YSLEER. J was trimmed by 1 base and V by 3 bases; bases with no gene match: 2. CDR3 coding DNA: TGCGCCAGCAGCCATGGGACAGCGAACACTGAAGCTTTCTTT. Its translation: CASSHGTANTEAFF.

The CDR3 coding sequence is TGTGCCAGCAGCTTAGACGGGACAGACGGCTACACCTTC. Translated: CASSLDGTDGYTF. The rearrangement uses TRBV7-8 and TRBJ1-2, with 7 positions matching TRBD1. V lost 1 base, J lost 8 bases, and 4 bases stayed unmatched. Looked up from germline, CDR1 is SGHVS and CDR2 is FQNEAQ. This CDR3 has 13 residues.

The CDR3 nucleotides read TGTGCCAGCACCCAATCGTCAGGGAACGGAAACACCATATATTTT. It encodes CASTQSSGNGNTIYF. The chain carries TRBV6-1 and TRBJ1-3, with D possibly TRBD1 on 5 matching bases. This CDR3 comprises 15 residues. Germline V gene data show CDR1 as MNHNS and CDR2 as SASEGT. The V end was cut by 7 bases, the J end by 4 bases, with 17 bases between.